This paragraph reports one T cell receptor (beta chain). Trimming removed 6 bases from V and 8 bases from J, with 13 bases in between. The CDR3 extends over 12 amino acids. Method: immunoSEQ multiplex PCR; TCRdb's copy keeps in-frame clones and lacks some. The sample contains approximately 250,000 clones, roughly four fifths of which appear only once. This record comes from a study of blood T cell repertoires in COVID-19. About the study: PBMCs, B-cell-depleted T cells, or T cells provided the cDNA or gDNA that made up the material.

The receptor was isolated from a man aged 25-40 years with acute COVID-19. The specimen sequenced was PBMCs or T cells enriched from blood (not recorded which). The chain joins TRBV12-3 or TRBV12-4 to TRBJ1-2; D call uncertain. CDR3 sequence (DNA): TGTGCCAGCAGCCGTAACAGATCCGGCTACACCTTC. This gives the protein CASSRNRSGYTF.